This T cell receptor beta chain was identified in a study of regulatory T cells in long-lasting Graves disease. The TCR beta library used iRepertoire HTBI primers with Arm-PCR amplification of CDR3. Authors' analysis steps: Detected in the samples were over 60 TRBV and 12 to 15 TRBJ segments. TCRdb reanalysed the multiplex PCR reads using MiXCR and keeps one entry per CDR3 protein. TCRdb, rather than the study authors, made the V and J calls. The sample carries some 450,000 distinct CDR3 sequences, 15% to 20% recorded once. General study points: Persistent disease favored TRBV28, TRBJ1-2 and TRBJ2-5.

The time point is: newly diagnosed GD, antithyroid drugs for less than 3 months. The TCR library was made from RNA extracted from PBMCs. This clonotype was picked up many times. The antigen remains undetermined. The CDR3 has 16 residues. V lost 5 bases, J lost 0 bases, and 10 bases stayed unmatched. In germline, CDR1 is MDHEN, CDR2 SYDVKM. This sample was also put to use in a study of T cells in Graves' hyperthyroidism and ophthalmopathy. That paper states: An initial round of RT-PCR targeting the TCR CDR3 relied on the HTBI primer set.

The TCR was taken from a woman in her twenties or thirties with Graves disease. The chain couples TRBV28 to TRBJ2-7; 7 bases match TRBD1. Sequencing was performed on peripheral blood mononuclear cells (PBMCs), taken at new diagnosis, from a patient treated with antithyroid drugs. This CDR3 reads CASSPRWTGSSYEQYF. For the CDR3, the DNA is TGTGCCAGCAGTCCCCGTTGGACAGGTAGCTCCTACGAGCAGTACTTC.